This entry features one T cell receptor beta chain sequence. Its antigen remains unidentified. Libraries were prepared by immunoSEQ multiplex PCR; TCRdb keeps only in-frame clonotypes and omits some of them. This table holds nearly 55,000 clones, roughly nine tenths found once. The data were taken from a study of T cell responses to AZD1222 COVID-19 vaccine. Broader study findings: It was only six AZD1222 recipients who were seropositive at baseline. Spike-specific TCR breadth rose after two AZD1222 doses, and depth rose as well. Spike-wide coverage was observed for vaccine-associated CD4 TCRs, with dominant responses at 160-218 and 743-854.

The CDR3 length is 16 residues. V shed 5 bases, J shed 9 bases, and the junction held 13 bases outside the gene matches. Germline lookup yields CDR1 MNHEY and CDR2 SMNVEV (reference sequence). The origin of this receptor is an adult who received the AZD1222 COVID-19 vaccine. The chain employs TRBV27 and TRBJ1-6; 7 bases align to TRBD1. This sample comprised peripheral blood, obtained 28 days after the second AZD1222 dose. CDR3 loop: CASSPDDDREGSPLHF. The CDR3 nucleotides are TGTGCCAGCAGTCCCGATGATGACAGGGAGGGTTCACCCCTCCACTTT.